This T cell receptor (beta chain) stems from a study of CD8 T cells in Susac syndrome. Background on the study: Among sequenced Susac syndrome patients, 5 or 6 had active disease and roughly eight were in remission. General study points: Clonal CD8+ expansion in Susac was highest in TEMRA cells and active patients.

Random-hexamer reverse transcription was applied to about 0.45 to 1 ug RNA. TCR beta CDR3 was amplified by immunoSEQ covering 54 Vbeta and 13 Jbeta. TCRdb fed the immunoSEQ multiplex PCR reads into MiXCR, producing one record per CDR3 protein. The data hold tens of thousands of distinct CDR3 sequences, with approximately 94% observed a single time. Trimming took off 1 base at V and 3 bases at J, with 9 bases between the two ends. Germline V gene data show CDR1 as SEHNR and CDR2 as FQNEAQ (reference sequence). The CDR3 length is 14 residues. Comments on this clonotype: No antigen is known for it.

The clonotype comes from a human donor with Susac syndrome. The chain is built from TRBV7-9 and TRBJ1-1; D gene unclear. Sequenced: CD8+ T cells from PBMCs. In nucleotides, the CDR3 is TGTGCCAGCAGCTTAGGTACTCCTGACACTGAAGCTTTCTTT. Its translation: CASSLGTPDTEAFF.